The rows below give T cell receptor beta chains drawn from one sample of a study of Graves' ophthalmopathy and Graves' hyperthyroidism. Each CDR3 protein gets one entry after TCRdb re-called the multiplex PCR reads with MiXCR. The sample includes roughly 600,000 distinct CDR3 sequences, roughly 40% seen only once; the top ten take approximately 4.1%. Sample: peripheral blood or thyroid tissue (not recorded which). These receptors all come from an adult man with Graves' hyperthyroidism. CDR3s include the opening cysteine and the closing phenylalanine or tryptophan. Fields, in order: J gene, V gene, clone size, D gene, CDR3 DNA, CDR3 protein. A D gene is named only where the DNA matches it firmly. The size entry is marked missing in some rows and otherwise reads once, few, many or a size class.

TRBJ1-1 TRBV29-1 - TRBD1 TGCAGCGTACGTAGGGGACAGGGAAGGATCCCGAACACTGAAGCTTTCTTT CSVRRGQGRIPNTEAFF
TRBJ1-1 TRBV12-3/TRBV12-4 many - TGTGCCAGCAGTTTAGCAGGCCGGGTAGGGACTGAAGCTTTCTTT CASSLAGRVGTEAFF
TRBJ1-5 TRBV2 once - TGTGCCAGCAGGGAACAGGGAGGCAATCAGCCCCAGCATTTT CASREQGGNQPQHF
TRBJ2-5 TRBV6-6 - - TGTGCCAGCAGTTACTCCCGGGACTTGGGGACCCAGTACTTC CASSYSRDLGTQYF
TRBJ2-7 TRBV15 - TRBD1 TGTGCCACCAGCAGAGAAACCGGGACAGGGTACTACGAGCAGTACTTC CATSRETGTGYYEQYF
TRBJ1-2 TRBV29-1 many - TGCAGCACCCGGGCCCCTAACTATGGCTACACCTTC CSTRAPNYGYTF
TRBJ1-6 TRBV5-8 many - TGTGCCAGCAGCTTGGCGGTATTTGAGCGGGATTCACCCCTCCACTTT CASSLAVFERDSPLHF
TRBJ1-1 TRBV7-8 many - TGTGCCAGCAGCTTATTTGGTCCGCAGAACACTGAAGCTTTCTTT CASSLFGPQNTEAFF
TRBJ2-7 TRBV7-2 few - TGTGCCAGCAGTTTGTCGGGGAGGATTTTCTCCTACGAGCAGTACTTC CASSLSGRIFSYEQYF
TRBJ2-7 TRBV6-5 many TRBD2 TGTGCCAGCAGTTATAGCGGGGCGGTTAACTACGAGCAGTACTTC CASSYSGAVNYEQYF
TRBJ2-3 TRBV10-3 - TRBD1 TGTGCCATCAGTGATGACAGGGGTTCAGATACGCAGTATTTT CAISDDRGSDTQYF
TRBJ1-1 TRBV7-9 - TRBD1 TGTGCCAGCAGCCCTACACAGGGGTTTTCTGCTGAAGCTTTCTTT CASSPTQGFSAEAFF
TRBJ1-1 TRBV10-3 - - TGTGCCATCAGTGAGCGCCCTGACAGGAACACTGAAGCTTTCTTT CAISERPDRNTEAFF
TRBJ1-2 TRBV9 many - TGTGCCAGCAGCGTAGCTCTGGACCTAAACGGCTACACCTTC CASSVALDLNGYTF
TRBJ1-2 TRBV7-3 - TRBD1 TGTGCCAGCAGCTTAGAGAACAGGGGGCCGTATGGCTACACCTTC CASSLENRGPYGYTF
TRBJ1-2 TRBV19 - - TGTGCCAGTAGTATGGGAGGGCAGCCCCTAGTATCGGGCTACACCTTC CASSMGGQPLVSGYTF
TRBJ1-1 TRBV2 - TRBD1 TGTGCCAGCGTCATTTTCCGGGACAGGGGCCCATTGGCTTTCTTT CASVIFRDRGPLAFF
TRBJ1-2 TRBV20-1 once TRBD1 TGCAGTGCGCGTCAGGGGGCCGTTAACTATGGCTACACCTTC CSARQGAVNYGYTF